A single sample gave rise to the 19 T cell receptor beta chains below, sequenced in a study of cytomegalovirus exposure and HLA in healthy donors. The primer mix had 60 Vbeta and 13 Jbeta primers. Sequenced by immunoSEQ multiplex PCR; TCRdb stores in-frame clones only, minus some. The table records approximately 140,000 clones, 77% of them present only once. The specimen was PBMCs. All receptors come from a female donor in good health and CMV-seronegative.

V usage is TRBV2 and J usage is TRBJ2-7; the match to TRBD2 covers 7 bases. The junction had 8 bases not matched to a gene; V was cut back by 3 bases and J by 3 bases. There are 15 residues in the CDR3. Germline V lookup: CDR1 SNHLY, CDR2 FYNNEI. The CDR3 coding sequence is TGTGCCAGCAGTGAGTTTCTAGCGGACCTCTACGAGCAGTACTTC. Translated, it gives CASSEFLADLYEQYF. The full variable domain, its missing parts supplied by reference TRBV2 and TRBJ2-7, is EPEVTQTPSHQVTQMGQEVILRCVPISNHLYFYWYRQILGQKVEFLVSFYNNEISEKSEIFDDQFSVERPDGSNFTLKIRSTKLEDSAMYFCASSEFLADLYEQYFGPGTRLTVT.

As DNA, the CDR3 is TGCGCCAGCAGCTTATCCACAGGGATTGGGGCCAACGTCCTGACTTTC. It encodes CASSLSTGIGANVLTF. The chain joins TRBV5-1 to TRBJ2-6, with D possibly TRBD1 on 6 matching bases. Germline V gene lookup returns CDR1 SGHRS and CDR2 YFSETQ. The V end lost 2 bases, the J end lost 3 bases, and 12 bases lay between the germline ends. The CDR3 consists of 16 residues.

V usage is TRBV7-7 and J usage is TRBJ2-7; 8 nucleotides line up with TRBD1. The CDR3 spans 15 residues. After removal of 1 base from V and 3 bases from J, the junction contained 5 bases not matched to a gene. The germline V gene encodes CDR1 SSHAT and CDR2 FNYEAQ (reference sequence). The CDR3 DNA sequence: TGTGCCAGCAGCTTAGAAGTTGGGACAGGCTACGAGCAGTACTTC. Its translation: CASSLEVGTGYEQYF.

The chain carries TRBV6-1 and TRBJ2-1; 8 bases are a match to TRBD1. Germline trimming cut 4 bases from V and 7 bases from J; bases unmatched to any gene: 9. Germline lookup yields CDR1 MNHNS and CDR2 SASEGT. The CDR3 is 15 residues long. The CDR3 protein is CASSGDRGTRNEQFF. CDR3 DNA: TGTGCCAGCAGTGGAGACAGGGGAACAAGGAATGAGCAGTTCTTC.

The chain combines TRBV9 with TRBJ2-5, with D possibly matching TRBD2 (5 bases). CDR1 and CDR2 from the germline V gene are SGDLS and YYNGEE. The CDR3 is made up of 12 amino acids. Trimming took off 1 base at V and 5 bases at J, with 6 bases between the two ends. Here the CDR3 DNA reads TGTGCCAGCAGCGTATCGGGGGAGACCCAGTACTTC. It specifies CASSVSGETQYF.

The chain carries TRBV14 and TRBJ1-2, with TRBD1 matching over 10 bases. The junction had 7 bases not matched to a gene; V was cut back by 2 bases and J by 4 bases. Per germline, CDR1 SGHDN and CDR2 FVKESK. This CDR3 is 16 amino acids long. The CDR3 spells CASSQTPGQGIYGYTF. The CDR3 nucleotides are TGTGCCAGCAGCCAAACCCCGGGACAGGGGATCTATGGCTACACCTTC.

V is TRBV27 and J is TRBJ2-1, with 8 bases lining up with TRBD2. CDR1 MNHEY and CDR2 SMNVEV come from the germline V gene (reference sequence). V was clipped by 5 bases and J by 0 bases; unmatched bases: 6. The CDR3 is made up of 16 amino acids. DNA for the CDR3: TGTGCCAGCAGTATACTAGCGGTCAGCTCCTACAATGAGCAGTTCTTC. Its translation: CASSILAVSSYNEQFF.

The CDR3 is CASSPPQRVRSTEAFF. The CDR3, as DNA: TGCGCCAGCAGCCCACCTCAACGGGTCCGTAGTACTGAAGCTTTCTTT. The chain carries TRBV5-1 and TRBJ1-1; D not resolved. The V gene's germline CDR1 is SGHRS and CDR2 YFSETQ. The CDR3 length is 16 residues. The V end lost 4 bases, the J end lost 5 bases, and 21 bases lay between the germline ends.

CDR3 region: CASGLVVSGTLYEQYF. The CDR3 nucleotides are TGTGCTAGTGGTTTGGTAGTCAGTGGGACTCTCTACGAGCAGTACTTC. The rearrangement joins TRBV12-5 to TRBJ2-7, with D maybe TRBD2 (6 bases). The CDR3 covers 16 residues. The V gene's germline CDR1 is LGHNT and CDR2 FRNRAP. V gave up 0 bases and J gave up 3 bases, with 15 bases separating them. Using reference TRBV12-5 and TRBJ2-7 for the parts outside the CDR3, the full variable domain is DARVTQTPRHKVTEMGQEVTMRCQPILGHNTVFWYRQTMMQGLELLAYFRNRAPLDDSGMPKDRFSAEMPDATLATLKIQPSEPRDSAVYFCASGLVVSGTLYEQYFGPGTRLTVT.

The chain recombines TRBV5-1 with TRBJ2-1, with 13 bases lining up with TRBD2. Looked up from germline, CDR1 is SGHRS and CDR2 is YFSETQ. Trimming removed 4 bases from V and 6 bases from J; junction bases left unmatched: 4. There are 15 residues in the CDR3. The CDR3 here is CASSPRTSGSNEQFF. The CDR3 DNA follows: TGCGCCAGCAGCCCTCGGACTAGCGGGAGCAATGAGCAGTTCTTC.

This clone turned up a few times. CDR3 residues: CAVSGTGNTEAFF. CDR3 sequence (DNA): TGTGCCGTCTCCGGGACAGGGAACACTGAAGCTTTCTTT. The chain links TRBV10-3 to TRBJ1-1; 8 positions match TRBD1. Germline values: CDR1 ENHRY, CDR2 SYGVKD. CDR3 length: 13 amino acids. The trim removed 11 bases at V and 1 base at J, leaving 6 bases unmatched.

The chain is built from TRBV4-1 and TRBJ1-2; the match to TRBD1 covers 7 bases. Germline assignment: CDR1 MGHRA and CDR2 YSYEKL. V shed 3 bases, J shed 4 bases, and the junction held 5 bases outside the gene matches. CDR3 size: 14 residues. The CDR3 nucleotides read TGCGCCAGCAGCCATGGAGAGGGGGCCTATGGCTACACCTTC. This codes for CASSHGEGAYGYTF.

The rearrangement uses TRBV9 and TRBJ2-5, with D maybe TRBD1 (5 bases). The J call may be mistaken, given a closer DNA end match to TRBJ2-7. CDR1 is SGDLS, CDR2 YYNGEE, per germline. This CDR3 contains 15 residues. The CDR3, as DNA: TGTGCCAGCAGCGTAGGACAGCACCACGGGTACGAGCAGTACTTC. Its protein product is CASSVGQHHGYEQYF.

J is TRBJ2-7 and V is TRBV27, with 7 bases that match TRBD1. With 0 bases clipped from V and 1 base from J, the junction kept 0 bases outside the gene matches. The germline V gene encodes CDR1 MNHEY and CDR2 SMNVEV (reference sequence). The CDR3 covers 14 residues. The CDR3 DNA sequence: TGTGCCAGCAGTTTATCGGACAGGTCCTACGAGCAGTACTTC. Protein sequence: CASSLSDRSYEQYF.

The chain combines TRBV2 with TRBJ2-5; 14 bases agree with TRBD2. J was trimmed by 6 bases and V by 6 bases; bases with no gene match: 6. Germline assignment: CDR1 SNHLY and CDR2 FYNNEI. This CDR3 comprises 15 residues. The CDR3 coding sequence is TGTGCCAGCAGACCAGGACTAGCGGGAGGAAAGACCCAGTACTTC. Amino acids: CASRPGLAGGKTQYF.

The CDR3 loop is CASSSEGLLPLNTGELFF. As DNA, the CDR3 is TGTGCCAGCAGTTCGGAAGGACTGCTCCCATTGAACACCGGGGAGCTGTTTTTT. The chain recombines TRBV27 with TRBJ2-2; maybe TRBD2 (5 bases). This CDR3 is 18 amino acids long. V shed 4 bases and J shed 1 base, with 19 bases lying between them. Germline CDR1 is MNHEY and CDR2 is SMNVEV (reference sequence).

With respect to this clone: The CDR3 ends on some other residue instead of the conserved phenylalanine or tryptophan, so this is likely a read error. It is unclear where the CDR3 begins or ends on the DNA, so no DNA is shown, and the CDR3 is as TCRdb lists it. The CDR3 region is CTSSQADRGLL. The V gene is TRBV1, the J gene TRBJ1-2; the table's D call TRBD1 went unverified against the DNA. TRBV1 is a pseudogene segment. The CDR3 is 11 residues long, ends included.

The rearrangement uses TRBV6-6 and TRBJ2-5; tentatively, D is TRBD2 (5 bases). There are 14 residues in the CDR3. The ends were cut back, 3 bases at V and 5 bases at J, with 13 bases in the middle. Germline-derived CDR1 and CDR2 are MNHNY and SVGAGI (reference sequence). The CDR3 DNA follows: TGTGCCAGCAGTTATAGGGAGAACCGGGAGACCCAGTACTTC. Translation gives CASSYRENRETQYF.

The chain carries TRBV19 and TRBJ1-1, with D maybe TRBD1 (5 bases). V lost 2 bases to trimming and J lost 6 bases, with 16 bases between them. Germline V CDR1 and CDR2: LNHDA, SQIVND (reference sequence). There are 15 residues in the CDR3. Written as DNA, the CDR3 is TGTGCCAGTAGTATAATCGGGACTATTAACCCTGAAGCTTTCTTT. Translating gives CASSIIGTINPEAFF.